This is a list of T cell receptor beta chains from one sample in a study of beta chain features in type 1 diabetes. Only in-frame clones appear in the TCRdb table, and some are missing; sequencing was by immunoSEQ multiplex PCR. The sample has 350,000 or so clones, roughly 21% seen once. The source material was naive CD4+ T cells from blood. These receptors were collected from a woman younger than 35 in good health. Both conserved end residues are part of each CDR3. The order of the fields is V gene, D gene, J gene, clone size, CDR3 DNA, CDR3 protein. D genes are given only for firm matches. The size field is filled for only some rows; it gives once, few, many or a size class.

V gene: TRBV7-9; D gene: TRBD1; J gene: TRBJ1-1; clone size: few; CDR3 DNA: TGTGCCAGCAGATTACAGGGGAGTAGAATGAACACTGAAGCTTTCTTT; CDR3 protein: CASRLQGSRMNTEAFF
V gene: TRBV19; D gene: .; J gene: TRBJ1-2; clone size: .; CDR3 DNA: TGTGCCAGTAGTATCCCAGGACAGCCCAATCTCTATGGCTACACCTTC; CDR3 protein: CASSIPGQPNLYGYTF
V gene: TRBV29-1; D gene: .; J gene: TRBJ1-1; clone size: .; CDR3 DNA: TGCAGCGTTGGTCAGGCTACGAACACTGAAGCTTTCTTT; CDR3 protein: CSVGQATNTEAFF
V gene: TRBV12-5; D gene: .; J gene: TRBJ2-6; clone size: .; CDR3 DNA: TGTGCTAGTGGGTTTGACAACTCTGGGGCCAACGTCCTGACTTTC; CDR3 protein: CASGFDNSGANVLTF
V gene: TRBV30; D gene: TRBD2; J gene: TRBJ2-5; clone size: .; CDR3 DNA: TGTGCCTGGAGTGTCGGGTCGGGTAGCGGGGTAGAGACCCAGTACTTC; CDR3 protein: CAWSVGSGSGVETQYF
V gene: TRBV5-1; D gene: TRBD2; J gene: TRBJ2-3; clone size: .; CDR3 DNA: TGCGCCAGCAGCTCAACTCTCCTAGCGGGGACTGGAGATACGCAGTATTTT; CDR3 protein: CASSSTLLAGTGDTQYF
V gene: TRBV27; D gene: .; J gene: TRBJ2-1; clone size: once; CDR3 DNA: TGTGCCAGCAGCCCCTCGGTGAGCTCCTACAATGAGCAGTTCTTC; CDR3 protein: CASSPSVSSYNEQFF
V gene: TRBV7-9; D gene: .; J gene: TRBJ2-7; clone size: .; CDR3 DNA: TGTGCCAGCAGCTTTATCGGGGGCGAGCAGTACTTC; CDR3 protein: CASSFIGGEQYF
V gene: TRBV13; D gene: TRBD1; J gene: TRBJ2-3; clone size: .; CDR3 DNA: TGTGCCAGCAGCTCAATAAATCGACAGGGGGCCCCCACAGATACGCAGTATTTT; CDR3 protein: CASSSINRQGAPTDTQYF
V gene: TRBV5-6; D gene: TRBD2; J gene: TRBJ2-5; clone size: .; CDR3 DNA: TGTGCCAGCAGCGGGCCTAGCGGGAGAGAGACCCAGTACTTC; CDR3 protein: CASSGPSGRETQYF
V gene: TRBV6-1; D gene: .; J gene: TRBJ1-5; clone size: .; CDR3 DNA: TGTGCCAGCAGTGAAAGAACAGTTCAGCCCCAGCATTTT; CDR3 protein: CASSERTVQPQHF
V gene: TRBV14; D gene: .; J gene: TRBJ1-3; clone size: few; CDR3 DNA: TGTGCCAGCAGCCAAGATTCCGGGGTCTCTGGAAACACCATATATTTT; CDR3 protein: CASSQDSGVSGNTIYF
V gene: TRBV30; D gene: TRBD2; J gene: TRBJ2-7; clone size: .; CDR3 DNA: TGTGCCCCCGGCGGGAGGTCCTACGAGCAGTACTTC; CDR3 protein: CAPGGRSYEQYF
V gene: TRBV5-1; D gene: TRBD1; J gene: TRBJ1-1; clone size: .; CDR3 DNA: TGCGCCAGCAGCTTGGTGGCAGGGGGAACTGAAGCTTTCTTT; CDR3 protein: CASSLVAGGTEAFF
V gene: TRBV5-4; D gene: TRBD2; J gene: TRBJ2-3; clone size: few; CDR3 DNA: TGTGCCAGCAGCTTGGTAGGCCTAGCGGGAACAGATACGCAGTATTTT; CDR3 protein: CASSLVGLAGTDTQYF
V gene: TRBV6-5; D gene: .; J gene: TRBJ2-3; clone size: .; CDR3 DNA: TGTGCCAGCAGTTACTCAACCCAACCTACCACAGATACGCAGTATTTT; CDR3 protein: CASSYSTQPTTDTQYF
V gene: TRBV9; D gene: TRBD1; J gene: TRBJ2-1; clone size: few; CDR3 DNA: TGTGCCAGCAGCGTCTCCGGGACAGGTTCCTTCAATGAGCAGTTCTTC; CDR3 protein: CASSVSGTGSFNEQFF
V gene: TRBV25-1; D gene: TRBD2; J gene: TRBJ2-1; clone size: few; CDR3 DNA: TGTGCCAGCACCAGAGCGGGGTCCAACAATGAGCAGTTCTTC; CDR3 protein: CASTRAGSNNEQFF
V gene: TRBV18; D gene: .; J gene: TRBJ2-6; clone size: few; CDR3 DNA: TGTGCCAGCTCACCAAGGACAGCCTCAGGGCGGGCCAACGTCCTGACTTTC; CDR3 protein: CASSPRTASGRANVLTF